These T cell receptor beta chains were read from a single sample in a study of blood T cell repertoires in COVID-19. Using immunoSEQ multiplex PCR, the repertoire was profiled, and TCRdb retains in-frame clones only, with some absent. The sample carries 100,000 or so clones, about three quarters recorded once. The sample consisted of peripheral blood. These receptors were taken from a man older than 75 with acute or convalescent COVID-19. Each CDR3 is given with its conserved first and last residue. A D gene is named only where the DNA matches it firmly. Size tells how often a clone was seen (once, few, many) or the class of an expanded clone, and some rows leave it out.

>TRBV5-1|once|TRBJ1-1|13|NA
TGCGCCAGCAGCACGGGTACGGACACTGAAGCTTTCTTT
CASSTGTDTEAFF
>TRBV18|few|TRBJ1-3|18|TRBD1
TGTGCCAGCTCACAAATCCCGGGACAGCTGATCTCTGGAAACACCATATATTTT
CASSQIPGQLISGNTIYF
>TRBV15|NA|TRBJ2-3|13|TRBD2
TGTGCCACCAGCAGAGACGAAGCGGGAGTGCAGTATTTT
CATSRDEAGVQYF
>TRBV15|NA|TRBJ1-4|16|NA
TGTGCCACCAGCAGAGGAGGGTCGGCAGTTAATGAAAAACTGTTTTTT
CATSRGGSAVNEKLFF
>TRBV5-1|NA|TRBJ1-1|13|NA
TGCGCCAGCAGCTTACAGAGCAACACTGAAGCTTTCTTT
CASSLQSNTEAFF
>TRBV7-2|NA|TRBJ2-5|15|TRBD2
TGTGCCAGCAGCTTGAGGGGACTAGCGGGAGAGACCCAGTACTTC
CASSLRGLAGETQYF
>TRBV12-3/TRBV12-4|NA|TRBJ2-5|13|NA
TGTGCCAGCGGATGGACGGAGGAAGAGACCCAGTACTTC
CASGWTEEETQYF
>TRBV27|NA|TRBJ2-7|17|NA
TGTGCCAGCAGTTTAGGGGTCGGGGGTCCCCTGCCCGACGAGCAGTACTTC
CASSLGVGGPLPDEQYF
>TRBV15|many|TRBJ1-4|12|NA
TGTGCCACCAGCAGCAGGGGAGAAAAACTGTTTTTT
CATSSRGEKLFF
>TRBV19|NA|TRBJ2-7|15|NA
TGTGCCAGTAGTGCTGTAGGCGGTCTCTCCTACGAGCAGTACTTC
CASSAVGGLSYEQYF